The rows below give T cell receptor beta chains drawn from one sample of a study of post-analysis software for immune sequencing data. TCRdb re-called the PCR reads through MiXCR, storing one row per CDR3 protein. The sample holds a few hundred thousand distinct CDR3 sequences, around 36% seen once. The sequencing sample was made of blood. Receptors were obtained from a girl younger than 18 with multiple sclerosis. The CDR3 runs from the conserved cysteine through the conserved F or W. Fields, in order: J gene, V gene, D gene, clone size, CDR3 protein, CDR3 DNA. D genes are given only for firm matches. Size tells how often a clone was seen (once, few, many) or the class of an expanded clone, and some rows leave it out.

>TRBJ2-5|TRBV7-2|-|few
CASSKTGKAQYF
TGTGCCAGCAGCAAGACCGGGAAGGCCCAGTACTTC
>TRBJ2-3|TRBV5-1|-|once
CASSLDGRGRTDTQYF
TGCGCCAGCAGCTTGGACGGACGGGGCCGCACAGATACGCAGTATTTT
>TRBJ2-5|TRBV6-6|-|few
CASSYSLIGGPATQYF
TGTGCCAGCAGTTATTCCCTCATTGGAGGACCAGCGACCCAGTACTTC
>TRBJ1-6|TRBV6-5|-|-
CASSREAYNSPLHF
TGTGCCAGCAGCAGGGAGGCCTATAATTCACCCCTCCACTTT
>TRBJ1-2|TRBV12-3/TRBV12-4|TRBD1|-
CASSIGQGGSNYGYTF
TGTGCCAGCAGTATCGGACAGGGAGGTTCAAACTATGGCTACACCTTC
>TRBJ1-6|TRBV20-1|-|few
CSAFGGFDNSPLHF
TGCAGTGCTTTCGGGGGCTTCGATAATTCACCCCTCCACTTT
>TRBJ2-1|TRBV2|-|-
CASKPARGGEQFF
TGTGCCAGCAAACCCGCCCGGGGAGGTGAGCAGTTCTTC
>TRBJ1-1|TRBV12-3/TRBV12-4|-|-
CASSFDTEAFF
TGTGCCAGCAGTTTTGACACTGAAGCTTTCTTT
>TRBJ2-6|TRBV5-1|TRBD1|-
CASSTGTGTGADVLTF
TGCGCCAGCAGCACAGGGACAGGGACTGGGGCCGACGTCCTGACTTTC
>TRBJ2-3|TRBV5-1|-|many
CASSLVDTQYF
TGTGCCAGCAGCCTGGTGGATACGCAGTATTTT
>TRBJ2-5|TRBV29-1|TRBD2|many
CSVDGGGLVKETQYF
TGCAGCGTTGATGGCGGGGGATTAGTCAAAGAGACCCAGTACTTC
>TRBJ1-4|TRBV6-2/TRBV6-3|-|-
CASSYPWPDEKLFF
TGTGCCAGCAGTTACCCATGGCCGGACGAAAAACTGTTTTTT
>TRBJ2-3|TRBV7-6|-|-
CASSFGPSSTDTQYF
TGTGCCAGCAGCTTCGGACCCTCTAGCACAGATACGCAGTATTTT
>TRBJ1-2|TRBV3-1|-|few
CASSQEAPGGGYTF
TGTGCCAGCAGCCAAGAGGCGCCCGGGGGCGGCTACACCTTC
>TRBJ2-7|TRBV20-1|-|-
CSAGGRANPYEQYF
TGCAGTGCTGGGGGCAGGGCGAACCCCTACGAGCAGTACTTC
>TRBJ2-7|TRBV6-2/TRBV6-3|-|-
CASSYGWAGTYEQYF
TGTGCCAGCAGTTATGGGTGGGCAGGGACCTACGAGCAGTACTTC
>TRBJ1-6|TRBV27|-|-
CASRPYRADSPLHF
TGTGCCAGCAGACCCTACAGGGCTGATTCACCCCTCCACTTT
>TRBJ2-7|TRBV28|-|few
CASNRDGSYEQYF
TGTGCCAGCAACCGGGACGGCTCCTACGAGCAGTACTTC
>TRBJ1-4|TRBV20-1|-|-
CSASGRANEKLFF
TGCAGTGCTAGTGGGCGAGCTAATGAAAAACTGTTTTTT
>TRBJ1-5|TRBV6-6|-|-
CASSRVNQPQHF
TGTGCCAGCAGCCGGGTTAATCAGCCCCAGCATTTT
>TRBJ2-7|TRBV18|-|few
CASSPLPGHGQYYEQYF
TGTGCCAGCTCACCACTTCCGGGGCACGGGCAGTACTACGAGCAGTACTTC
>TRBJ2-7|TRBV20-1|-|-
CSASGSSGPHYNEQYF
TGCAGTGCTAGTGGCTCGTCGGGGCCGCACTACAATGAGCAGTACTTC
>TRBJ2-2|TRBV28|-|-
CASSTRGIGELFF
TGTGCCAGCAGCACTAGGGGGATCGGGGAGCTGTTTTTT
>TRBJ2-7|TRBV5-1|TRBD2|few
CASSPRSSGGLTYEQYF
TGCGCCAGCAGCCCCCGGTCGAGCGGGGGCCTTACCTACGAGCAGTACTTC
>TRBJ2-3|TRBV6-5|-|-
CASRRGSSGADTQYF
TGTGCCAGCAGGAGGGGATCCAGTGGGGCAGATACGCAGTATTTT
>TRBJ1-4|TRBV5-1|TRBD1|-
CASSPWTGGNEKLFF
TGCGCCAGCAGCCCCTGGACAGGGGGAAATGAAAAACTGTTTTTT
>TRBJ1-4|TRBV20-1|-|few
CSARDGRSEKLFF
TGCAGTGCTAGGGACGGACGGAGTGAAAAACTGTTTTTT
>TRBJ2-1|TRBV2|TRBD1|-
CASSVRQGAGNEQFF
TGTGCCAGCAGTGTTAGACAGGGGGCAGGGAATGAGCAGTTCTTC
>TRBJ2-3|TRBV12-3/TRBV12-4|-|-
CASSQLNTQYF
TGTGCCAGCAGTCAACTAAATACGCAGTATTTT
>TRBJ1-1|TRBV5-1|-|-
CASSLTRRGPNTEAFF
TGCGCCAGCAGCTTGACCAGGCGGGGGCCGAACACTGAAGCTTTCTTT
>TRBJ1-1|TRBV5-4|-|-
CASSLRWGNTEAFF
TGTGCCAGCAGCCTTCGGTGGGGGAACACTGAAGCTTTCTTT
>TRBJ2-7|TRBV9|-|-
CASSDSPSPFSYEQYF
TGTGCCAGCAGCGACTCACCTTCGCCCTTCTCCTACGAGCAGTACTTC
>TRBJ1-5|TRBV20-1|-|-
CSAKDSSNQPQHF
TGCAGTGCTAAAGACAGTAGCAATCAGCCCCAGCATTTT
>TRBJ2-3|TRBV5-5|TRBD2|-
CASSRTGTSGGRGTDTQYW
TGTGCCAGCAGCCGTACCGGGACTAGCGGGGGTAGGGGTACAGATACGCAGTATTGG
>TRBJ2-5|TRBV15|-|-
CATSRDIETRYF
TGTGCCACCAGCAGAGATATCGAGACCCGGTACTTC
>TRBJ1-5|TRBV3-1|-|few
CASSQENHQPQHF
TGTGCCAGCAGCCAGGAGAATCATCAGCCCCAGCATTTT
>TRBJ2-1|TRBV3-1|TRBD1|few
CASSPTLDRLGEQFF
TGTGCCAGCAGCCCCACCCTGGACAGGTTGGGTGAGCAGTTCTTC
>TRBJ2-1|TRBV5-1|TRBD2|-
CASSRTSGGARNEQFF
TGCGCCAGCAGCCGGACTAGCGGGGGGGCCAGGAATGAGCAGTTCTTC
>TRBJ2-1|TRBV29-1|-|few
CSVEGVGRDEQFF
TGCAGCGTTGAAGGGGTCGGTCGGGATGAGCAGTTCTTC
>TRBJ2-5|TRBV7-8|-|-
CASSFHQALGETQYF
TGTGCCAGCAGCTTTCACCAGGCCCTGGGGGAGACCCAGTACTTC
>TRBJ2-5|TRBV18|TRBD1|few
CASSPPRDRESQETQYF
TGTGCCAGCTCACCACCCAGAGACAGGGAATCCCAAGAGACCCAGTACTTC
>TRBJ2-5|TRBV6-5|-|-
CASSYSTGWQETQYF
TGCGCCAGCAGTTACTCTACCGGGTGGCAAGAGACCCAGTACTTC
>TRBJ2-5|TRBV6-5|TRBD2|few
CASSSAGGRLQETQYF
TGTGCCAGCAGTTCAGCGGGGGGGCGACTCCAAGAGACCCAGTACTTC